This is a list of T cell receptor beta chains from one sample in a study of blood T cell repertoires in COVID-19. Using immunoSEQ multiplex PCR, the repertoire was profiled, and TCRdb retains in-frame clones only, with some absent. The sample has 200,000 to 300,000 clones, approximately 86% seen once. Sequenced material: PBMCs or T cells enriched from blood (not recorded which). The receptors come from a woman under 30 who had recovered from COVID-19. Each CDR3 is given with its conserved first and last residue. D genes are given only for firm matches. The size entry is marked missing in some rows and otherwise reads once, few, many or a size class.

cdr3_length j_call v_call d_call clone_size cdr3_aa cdr3_nt
14 TRBJ2-1 TRBV3-1/TRBV3-2 NA NA CASSQDATRGEQFF TGTGCCAGCAGCCAAGATGCGACTAGAGGAGAGCAGTTCTTC
16 TRBJ2-5 TRBV7-2 TRBD1 NA CASSRPPGTGGETQYF TGTGCCAGCAGCCGGCCCCCCGGGACAGGGGGAGAGACCCAGTACTTC
14 TRBJ2-1 TRBV3-1/TRBV3-2 TRBD1 NA CASRTGQGSYEQFF TGTGCCAGCAGGACGGGACAGGGATCCTATGAGCAGTTCTTC
13 TRBJ2-1 TRBV10-3 TRBD2 few CAISEGTSGEQFF TGTGCCATCAGTGAGGGGACTAGCGGCGAGCAGTTCTTC
14 TRBJ1-1 TRBV19 NA NA CASSIADSYTEAFF TGTGCCAGTAGTATAGCCGACAGTTACACTGAAGCTTTCTTT
13 TRBJ1-5 TRBV2 TRBD1 NA CASSGDRGLAQHF TGTGCCAGCAGCGGGGACAGGGGGTTGGCCCAGCATTTT
14 TRBJ2-7 TRBV5-6 NA NA CASSLAGQDYEQYF TGTGCCAGCAGCTTGGCCGGACAAGATTACGAGCAGTACTTC
16 TRBJ1-4 TRBV2 TRBD1 NA CASSATQGWNNEKLFF TGTGCCAGCAGCGCCACACAGGGGTGGAATAATGAAAAACTGTTTTTT
17 TRBJ2-6 TRBV6-1 TRBD1 once CASSARQGPGGANVLTF TGTGCCAGCAGTGCTAGACAGGGGCCGGGCGGGGCCAACGTCCTGACTTTC
15 TRBJ1-2 TRBV19 TRBD1 NA CASSTDREADYGYTF TGTGCCAGTAGTACGGACAGGGAAGCTGACTATGGCTACACCTTC
19 TRBJ1-4 TRBV30 TRBD1 NA CAWSGGQYTASATNEKLFF TGTGCCTGGAGTGGGGGACAGTATACAGCGTCGGCAACTAATGAAAAACTGTTTTTT
13 TRBJ1-5 TRBV12-3/TRBV12-4 NA NA CASSWQYNQPQHF TGTGCCAGCAGTTGGCAGTACAATCAGCCCCAGCATTTT
16 TRBJ1-5 TRBV7-2 NA NA CASSLGSNRGNQPQHF TGTGCCAGCAGCTTAGGGTCAAACAGGGGCAATCAGCCCCAGCATTTT
19 TRBJ2-1 TRBV15 TRBD2 NA CATSPRTSGSLISYNEQFF TGTGCCACCAGCCCAAGGACTAGCGGGAGTCTCATCTCCTACAATGAGCAGTTCTTC
16 TRBJ2-5 TRBV9 TRBD1 NA CASSSSGQGGQETQYF TGTGCCAGCAGCTCCTCAGGACAGGGAGGCCAAGAGACCCAGTACTTC
13 TRBJ2-5 TRBV18 NA NA CASSPPGVETQYF TGTGCCAGCTCACCCCCGGGAGTAGAGACCCAGTACTTC
14 TRBJ1-5 TRBV28 NA few CASSSPRGDLPQHF TGTGCCAGCAGTTCTCCCCGCGGGGATCTGCCCCAGCATTTT
14 TRBJ1-1 TRBV4-2 TRBD1 NA CASSHTTGGAGAFF TGTGCCAGCAGCCACACGACAGGGGGCGCGGGGGCTTTCTTT
16 TRBJ2-7 TRBV7-8 TRBD1 NA CASSLYGQGGSYEQYF TGTGCCAGCAGCTTATACGGACAGGGGGGTTCCTACGAGCAGTACTTC
14 TRBJ1-6 TRBV3-1/TRBV3-2 TRBD1 NA CASSQGQGGSPLHF TGTGCCAGCAGCCAAGGACAGGGGGGTTCACCCCTCCACTTT
13 TRBJ1-2 TRBV7-9 TRBD1 few CASSFGTGLIRSF TGTGCCAGCAGCTTCGGGACAGGGCTCATCCGCTCCTTC
14 TRBJ1-2 TRBV3-1/TRBV3-2 TRBD1 NA CASSQLQGVHGYTF TGTGCCAGCAGCCAACTACAGGGGGTTCATGGCTACACCTTC
16 TRBJ2-2 TRBV4-3 NA NA CASSQVKASNTGELFF TGCGCCAGCAGCCAAGTTAAAGCGTCGAACACCGGGGAGCTGTTTTTT
16 TRBJ1-1 TRBV7-2 NA NA CASSPLGGSGTTEAFF TGTGCCAGCAGCCCCTTAGGGGGATCGGGGACCACTGAAGCTTTCTTT
15 TRBJ1-1 TRBV7-2 TRBD1 few CASRRTGGMNTEAFF TGTGCCAGCAGGAGGACAGGGGGAATGAACACTGAAGCTTTCTTT
14 TRBJ1-2 TRBV9 TRBD1 many CASSGTGGAGGYTF TGTGCCAGCAGCGGAACAGGGGGCGCTGGGGGCTACACCTTC
16 TRBJ2-5 TRBV2 NA NA CASSAGIPPGVETQYF TGTGCCAGCAGTGCAGGTATCCCGCCAGGGGTCGAGACCCAGTACTTC
16 TRBJ2-2 TRBV19 NA NA CATSTTASLSTGELFF TGTGCCACATCAACCACTGCTAGTCTGAGCACCGGGGAGCTGTTTTTT
16 TRBJ2-1 TRBV7-6 TRBD2 NA CASSAALAGGPGEQFF TGTGCCAGCAGCGCGGCCCTAGCGGGGGGGCCGGGGGAGCAGTTCTTC
17 TRBJ2-5 TRBV5-8 NA NA CASSLTREFLRPETQYF TGTGCCAGCAGCTTGACCCGGGAGTTCCTAAGGCCAGAGACCCAGTACTTC
14 TRBJ2-3 TRBV6-5 NA NA CASTRGLETDTQYF TGTGCCAGCACCCGGGGACTTGAAACAGATACGCAGTATTTT
18 TRBJ1-2 TRBV2 TRBD1 NA CASRGQNRGEWPNYGYTF TGTGCCAGCAGGGGCCAAAACAGGGGGGAATGGCCTAACTATGGCTACACCTTC
17 TRBJ2-1 TRBV28 NA NA CASSSPVRGSSYNEQFF TGTGCCAGCAGCTCACCCGTTCGGGGGAGCTCCTACAATGAGCAGTTCTTC
16 TRBJ1-1 TRBV7-2 NA NA CASSLGQARMNTEAFF TGTGCCAGCAGCTTAGGGCAGGCCCGGATGAACACTGAAGCTTTCTTT
11 TRBJ1-1 TRBV20-1 NA NA CSWQGNTEAFF TGCAGTTGGCAGGGGAACACTGAAGCTTTCTTT
12 TRBJ2-7 TRBV12-3/TRBV12-4 TRBD1 NA CASSSTGDEQYF TGTGCCAGCAGTTCCACAGGGGACGAGCAGTACTTC
15 TRBJ2-2 TRBV10-3 NA NA CAISEPRQNTGELFF TGTGCCATCAGTGAGCCCAGACAGAACACCGGGGAGCTGTTTTTT
16 TRBJ2-1 TRBV3-1/TRBV3-2 TRBD2 NA CASSQRAGGAYNEQFF TGTGCCAGCAGCCAGCGGGCCGGGGGGGCTTACAATGAGCAGTTCTTC
16 TRBJ2-7 TRBV12-5 TRBD2 NA CASGPGGGSTSYEQYF TGTGCTAGTGGACCCGGCGGGGGGTCCACCTCCTACGAGCAGTACTTC
16 TRBJ2-3 TRBV5-6 TRBD2 NA CASSLKTSGGTDTQYF TGTGCCAGCAGCTTGAAGACTAGCGGGGGCACAGATACGCAGTATTTT
12 TRBJ2-7 TRBV9 NA NA CASSANSYEQYF TGTGCCAGCAGCGCTAACTCCTACGAGCAGTACTTC